This entry is about one TCR beta chain. No antigen is known for it. These data are taken from a study of cytomegalovirus exposure and HLA in healthy donors. Across the whole study: As released early, the data held 70 million to 95 million unique TCRs from HLA-typed donors. Caucasian-associated ancestry cluster membership applied to around 80% of about 370 genotyped donors.

In the PCR, 60 Vbeta and 13 Jbeta primers were used. Using immunoSEQ multiplex PCR, the repertoire was profiled, and TCRdb retains in-frame clones only, with some absent. There are 150,000 to 200,000 clones in the sample; 77% occur only once, and approximately 1.8% lies in the top ten. The V gene's germline CDR1 is MNHEY and CDR2 SMNVEV (reference sequence). The CDR3 consists of 13 residues. The V gene end was trimmed by 6 bases and the J gene end by 4 bases; junction bases not matched to a gene: 6. Study observations and caveats: Likely technical artifact: a cluster of highly shared sequence variants.

The specimen sequenced was PBMCs. This TCR was recovered from a young woman in good health and CMV-seronegative. The genes are TRBV27 and TRBJ2-7; the match to TRBD2 covers 7 bases. The CDR3 loop is CASSEGLQYEQYF. The CDR3 nucleotides are TGTGCCAGCAGCGAGGGACTACAATACGAGCAGTACTTC.